This T cell receptor beta chain was retrieved from a study of vaccination and CD4 T cells after COVID-19. The overall study: Post-COVID sampling occurred a median approximately 93 days after diagnosis (range 35 to 161).

The CDR3 runs 17 residues. V was clipped by 2 bases and J by 7 bases; unmatched bases: 13. Germline V lookup: CDR1 SGHTA, CDR2 FQGNSA. The Oncomine TCR Beta short-read assay was what sequenced the DNA obtained from cultured CD4+ T cells. Scientists extracted genomic DNA from CD4+ T cells grown in culture. In TCRdb, the PCR reads were re-called with MiXCR into one record per CDR3 protein. Of about 26,000 distinct CDR3 sequences listed, roughly 34% are singletons. This clonotype was observed a handful of times. Its antigen remains unidentified. Time point defined: late sampling 161 to 241 days after vaccination in three convalescent patients. Treatment in this sample: 10-day PBMC culture with coronavirus spike peptide pools or control peptides (ViraFEST assay). Positive PCR dates spanned March to December 2020, predating US Alpha, Beta and Delta variants. The culture of a few million PBMCs per well included approximately 10 IU/ml IL-2 and around 10 ug/ml peptide pools.

The chain is built from TRBV7-2 and TRBJ2-1, with 8 bases identical to TRBD2. This TCR came from a human donor who had recovered from COVID-19. The material sequenced was CD4+ T cells from blood, cultured in vitro, taken about 7 months after SARS-CoV-2 vaccination. The DNA of the CDR3 is TGTGCCAGCAGCTTACTTCCTATATTCGGGAGGGGGAATGAGCAGTTCTTC. Translated: CASSLLPIFGRGNEQFF.